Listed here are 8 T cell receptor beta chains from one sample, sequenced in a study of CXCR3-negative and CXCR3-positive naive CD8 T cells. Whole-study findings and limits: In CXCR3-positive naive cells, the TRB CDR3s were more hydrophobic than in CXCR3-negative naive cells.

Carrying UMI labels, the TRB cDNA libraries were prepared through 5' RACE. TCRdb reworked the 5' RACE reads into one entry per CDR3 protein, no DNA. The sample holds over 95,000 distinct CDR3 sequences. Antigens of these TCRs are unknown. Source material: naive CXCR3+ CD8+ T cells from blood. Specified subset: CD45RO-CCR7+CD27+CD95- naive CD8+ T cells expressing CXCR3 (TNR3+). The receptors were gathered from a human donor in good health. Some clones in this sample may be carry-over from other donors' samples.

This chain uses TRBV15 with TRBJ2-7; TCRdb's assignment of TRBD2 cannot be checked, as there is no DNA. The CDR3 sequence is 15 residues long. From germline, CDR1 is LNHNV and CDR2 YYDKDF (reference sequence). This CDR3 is CATSPKAGSSYEQYF.

The CDR3 here is CASSFVGADDGYTF. The chain employs TRBV5-5 and TRBJ1-2. The CDR3 spans 14 residues. The germline V gene has CDR1 SGHKS and CDR2 YYEKEE (reference sequence).

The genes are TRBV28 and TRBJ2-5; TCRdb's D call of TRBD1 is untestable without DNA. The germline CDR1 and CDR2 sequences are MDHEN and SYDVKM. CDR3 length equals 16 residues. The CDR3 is CASSLYSGLGQETQYF.

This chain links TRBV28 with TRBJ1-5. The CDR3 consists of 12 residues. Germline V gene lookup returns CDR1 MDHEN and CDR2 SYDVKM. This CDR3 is CASSFTSQPQHF.

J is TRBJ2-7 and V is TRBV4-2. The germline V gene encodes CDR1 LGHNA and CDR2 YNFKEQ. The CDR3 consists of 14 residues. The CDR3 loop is CASSQRGLRDEQYF.

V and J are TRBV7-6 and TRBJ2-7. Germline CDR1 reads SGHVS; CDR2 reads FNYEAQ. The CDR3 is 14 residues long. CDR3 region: CASSLAVGAYEQYF.

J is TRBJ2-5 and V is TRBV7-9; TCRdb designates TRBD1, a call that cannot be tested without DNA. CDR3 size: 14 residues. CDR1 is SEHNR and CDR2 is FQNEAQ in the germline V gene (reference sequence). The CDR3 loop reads CASSLATGGETQYF. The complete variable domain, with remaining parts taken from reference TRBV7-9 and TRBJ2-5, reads DTGVSQNPRHKITKRGQNVTFRCDPISEHNRLYWYRQTLGQGPEFLTYFQNEAQLEKSRLLSDRFSAERPKGSFSTLEIQRTEQGDSAMYLCASSLATGGETQYFGPGTRLLVL.

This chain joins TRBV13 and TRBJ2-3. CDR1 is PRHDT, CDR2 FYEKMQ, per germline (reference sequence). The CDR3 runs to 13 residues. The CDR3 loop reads CASSSGFTDTQYF.